The next 22 T cell receptor beta chains were all read from a single sample in a study of T cells in Graves' hyperthyroidism and ophthalmopathy. Template material for amplifying TCR beta CDR3 regions consisted of RNA transcripts. A set of HTBI primers served as the primers for a first-round RT-PCR of the TCR CDR3. TCRdb ran MiXCR on the multiplex PCR reads and lists one entry per CDR3 protein. The sample lists under 400,000 distinct CDR3 sequences; more than 11% were seen once. The sample taken for sequencing was blood. The receptors derive from a woman aged 55-75 years with Graves' hyperthyroidism.

This clonotype came up many times. The chain carries TRBV12-3 or TRBV12-4 and TRBJ2-6; D is ambiguous. The V end lost 6 bases, the J end lost 3 bases, and 12 bases lay between the germline ends. The CDR3 is 15 amino acids. DNA for the CDR3: TGTGCCAGCAGCCCTCGTCCTGATGGGGCCAACGTCCTGACTTTC. Translating gives CASSPRPDGANVLTF.

The CDR3 DNA sequence: TGTGCCAGCAGCCAGTCCGGGACGATCCAGTTCTTC. It is translated as CASSQSGTIQFF. The chain has TRBV7-9 and TRBJ2-1, with D perhaps matching TRBD1 or TRBD2 (5 bases each). Trimming stripped 5 bases from V and 13 bases from J, with 15 bases between. Germline CDR1 SEHNR, CDR2 FQNEAQ (reference sequence). This CDR3 spans 12 amino acids.

In this sample, this clonotype turned up many times. The chain combines TRBV24-1 with TRBJ1-5; 8 bases match TRBD1. With V trimmed by 9 bases and J by 5 bases, 5 bases remained unmatched. Germline V gene sequence: CDR1 KGHDR, CDR2 SFDVKD. This CDR3 is built from 13 residues. The DNA of the CDR3 is TGTGCCACCCAAGACAGGGGCGATCAGCCCCAGCATTTT. Its protein product is CATQDRGDQPQHF.

This clonotype was picked up many times. The rearrangement links TRBV11-3 to TRBJ1-1; 10 positions agree with TRBD1. Germline V gene lookup returns CDR1 SGHNT and CDR2 YENEEA. This CDR3 is built from 17 residues. V shed 5 bases and J 5 bases; nucleotides not matched to a gene: 14. DNA for the CDR3: TGTGCCAGCAGCGGGCTTCCGGGACAGGGGACCGATACTGAAGCTTTCTTT. Protein product: CASSGLPGQGTDTEAFF.

The chain is built from TRBV7-6 and TRBJ2-3; the D gene is possibly TRBD2 (6 bases). The CDR3 consists of 15 residues. CDR1 is SGHVS, CDR2 FNYEAQ, per germline. Trimming took off 3 bases at V and 5 bases at J, with 15 bases between the two ends. The CDR3 spells CASSFGGSGRDTQYF. The CDR3 bases are TGTGCCAGCAGCTTCGGAGGGAGTGGAAGAGATACGCAGTATTTT.

The gene calls are TRBV27 and TRBJ2-7; D is uncertain. This CDR3 has 11 residues. Between the trimmed V and J ends, which lost 3 bases and 8 bases, there was a span of 8 bases. Per germline, CDR1 MNHEY and CDR2 SMNVEV (reference sequence). The CDR3: CASSFGRKQYF. The CDR3 nucleotides read TGTGCCAGCAGTTTCGGACGAAAGCAGTACTTC.

The table lists this clonotype with a few counts. The rearrangement links TRBV19 to TRBJ2-7, with D hard to call. Germline-derived CDR1 and CDR2 are LNHDA and SQIVND (reference sequence). V was trimmed by 5 bases and J by 2 bases, leaving 4 bases between them. This CDR3 comprises 11 residues. The DNA for the CDR3 is TGTGCCAGTAGTCCCACCTACGAGCAGTACTTC. Residues: CASSPTYEQYF.

This clonotype was seen at least ten times. An end of the junction does not agree with germline; a read error may underlie this. The CDR3 DNA reads TGTGCCAGCAGTGGGGGGGGTTCTGTCTCCCACGAGCAGTACTTC. It yields the protein CASSGGGSVSHEQYF. The gene calls are TRBV12-3 or TRBV12-4 and TRBJ2-7; 7 bases are a match to TRBD2. The CDR3 runs to 15 residues.

There are many counts of this clonotype. The chain has TRBV13 and TRBJ1-4; D not certain. CDR1 and CDR2 from the germline V gene are PRHDT and FYEKMQ (reference sequence). Trimming pared 4 bases from V and 0 bases from J, leaving 15 bases between. The length of the CDR3 is 17 residues. The CDR3, as DNA: TGTGCCAGCAGCTCCGCTAGGGCCTTTTCAACTAATGAAAAACTGTTTTTT. Translating gives CASSSARAFSTNEKLFF.

This clonotype has at least ten counts. The chain carries TRBV24-1 and TRBJ2-1; 8 positions agree with TRBD2. The V and J ends lost 10 bases and 0 bases, in that order; junction bases with no gene match: 13. Germline CDR1 and CDR2: KGHDR and SFDVKD. This CDR3 region has 17 residues. The CDR3 loop is CATILGSGTDSYNEQFF. CDR3 sequence (DNA): TGTGCCACGATTCTTGGTAGCGGGACGGACTCCTACAATGAGCAGTTCTTC.

This clonotype was observed many times. The CDR3 loop is CASTLGFGNQPQHF. The CDR3 nucleotides are TGTGCCAGCACATTGGGTTTTGGCAATCAGCCCCAGCATTTT. The chain carries TRBV6-2 or TRBV6-3 and TRBJ1-5; unclear D gene. This CDR3 has 14 amino acids. Germline values: CDR1 MNHEY, CDR2 SVGEGT. Trimming took 7 bases from V and 2 from J, leaving 12 bases between them.

This clonotype was counted many times. The chain links TRBV12-5 to TRBJ2-7; no definite D call. The V gene's germline CDR1 is LGHNT and CDR2 FRNRAP. V dropped 0 bases and J dropped 0 bases, with 18 bases sitting between them. The CDR3 is 18 amino acids. The CDR3 loop reads CASGLVSRTLSRSYEQYF. In DNA, the CDR3 is TGTGCTAGTGGTTTGGTATCTCGGACCCTAAGTCGCTCCTACGAGCAGTACTTC.

The chain is built from TRBV4-1 and TRBJ2-5; a weak D match, TRBD2 (5 bases). The V gene lost 1 base and the J gene lost 5 bases, with 11 bases spanning the gap. CDR3 size: 14 residues. Germline CDR1 reads MGHRA; CDR2 reads YSYEKL. The CDR3: CASSQVLSGETQYF. CDR3 nucleotide sequence: TGCGCCAGCAGCCAAGTCCTAAGCGGCGAGACCCAGTACTTC.

This clonotype was counted a few times. This chain joins TRBV10-3 and TRBJ1-5; D is possibly TRBD1 (6 bases). V was clipped by 6 bases and J by 1 base, with 10 bases between them. The V gene's germline CDR1 is ENHRY and CDR2 SYGVKD. The CDR3 covers 14 residues. The CDR3 reads CAISERGSNQPQHF. The CDR3 region has the DNA TGTGCCATCAGCGAGAGGGGGAGCAATCAGCCCCAGCATTTT.

The table lists this clonotype with many counts. V and J are TRBV9 and TRBJ2-7, with TRBD2 identical over 9 bases. CDR1 SGDLS and CDR2 YYNGEE come from the germline V gene. The CDR3 spans 16 residues. J gave up 3 bases and V 4 bases, and 11 bases lay outside the gene matches. For the CDR3, the DNA is TGTGCCAGCAGCCTCTTCACCGGGACTAGCCGCTACGAGCAGTACTTC. Residues: CASSLFTGTSRYEQYF.

The chain recombines TRBV28 with TRBJ2-3, with 11 bases matching TRBD2. Germline values: CDR1 MDHEN, CDR2 SYDVKM. This CDR3 spans 15 amino acids. V trimming: 8 bases; J trimming: 5 bases; junction bases outside the gene matches: 9. The CDR3: CASRGSGRARDTQYF. The CDR3 DNA is TGTGCCAGCCGTGGTAGCGGGAGGGCCAGAGATACGCAGTATTTT.

A note on this clonotype: This may be a read error: a much more frequent sequence differs by one nucleotide. The chain is built from TRBV20-1 and TRBJ2-5; perhaps TRBD2 as D (6 bases). Trimming shortened V by 6 bases and J by 4 bases, and 18 bases separated the two germline ends. The CDR3 sequence is 14 residues long. Germline V gene lookup returns CDR1 DFQATT and CDR2 SNEGSKA (reference sequence). CDR3 nucleotide sequence: TGCAGTGCGCGCCCCGGACTAACGGGAGAGACCCAGTACTTC. As protein: CSARPGLTGETQYF.

The chain has TRBV12-5 and TRBJ2-7, with 8 bases matching TRBD2. Germline V gene data show CDR1 as LGHNT and CDR2 as FRNRAP. The CDR3 is 15 amino acids. V trimming: 6 bases; J trimming: 5 bases; junction bases outside the gene matches: 12. In DNA form, the CDR3 reads TGTGCTAGTGGATCCCGCGGGGCGGGAGGCCACGAGCAGTACTTC. Its translation is CASGSRGAGGHEQYF.

J is TRBJ2-7 and V is TRBV12-3 or TRBV12-4; 9 bases agree with TRBD2. V gave up 5 bases and J gave up 0 bases; unmatched junction bases: 8. The CDR3 sequence is 16 residues long. The CDR3 loop is CASSPRLAVGSYEQYF. The CDR3 region has the DNA TGTGCCAGCAGTCCCCGACTAGCGGTCGGCTCCTACGAGCAGTACTTC.

This clonotype showed up many times. The V and J genes are TRBV7-9 and TRBJ2-3, with D unresolved. CDR3 length: 13 residues. The germline V gene encodes CDR1 SEHNR and CDR2 FQNEAQ (reference sequence). V lost 1 base and J 5 bases, leaving 7 bases between the germline ends. CDR3 bases: TGTGCCAGCAGCTTAGTTGGGGAAGATACGCAGTATTTT. This encodes CASSLVGEDTQYF.

This clonotype occurred many times. The rearrangement uses TRBV30 and TRBJ2-2, with 10 bases that match TRBD2. The CDR3 totals 15 residues. Trimming cost V 0 bases and J 7 bases; bases outside gene matches: 5. Germline CDR1 GTSNPN, CDR2 SVGIG (reference sequence). CDR3 DNA: TGTGCCTGGAGTGTACTTAGCGGGAGGATCGGGGAGCTGTTTTTT. This translates into CAWSVLSGRIGELFF.

This clonotype was seen many times. The chain combines TRBV3-1 with TRBJ2-5; TRBD2 matches at 11 bases. There are 16 residues in the CDR3. Germline values: CDR1 LGHDT, CDR2 YNNKEL (reference sequence). V lost 4 bases and J lost 3; bases outside the gene matches: 7. CDR3: CASSPTPGLAEETQYF. The CDR3 DNA follows: TGTGCCAGCAGCCCAACCCCGGGACTAGCGGAAGAGACCCAGTACTTC.